This is a list of T cell receptor beta chains from one sample in a study of blood T cells in healthy people across ages. TCRdb ran MiXCR on the 5' RACE reads and lists one entry per CDR3 protein. Here the sample spans more than 1.4 million distinct CDR3 sequences, around two fifths being singletons. The sequenced sample consisted of blood. All receptors come from a woman under 30 in good health. CDR3s include the opening cysteine and the closing phenylalanine or tryptophan. D genes are given only for firm matches. Expanded clones get a size class; other rows say once, few or many, or leave the size out.

d_gene	v_gene	j_gene	abundance	CDR3nt	CDR3aa
-	TRBV11-2	TRBJ2-6	few	TGTGCCAGCAGCTCGACCTCGGTGGTAGCTGGGGCCAACGTCCTGACTTTC	CASSSTSVVAGANVLTF
-	TRBV9	TRBJ1-1	-	TGTGCCAGCAGCGGGAAGGGGGGGGGCTCTGAAGCTTTCTTT	CASSGKGGGSEAFF
-	TRBV6-1	TRBJ2-7	-	TGTGCCAGCAGCGAGTATGGCAGGGTCAGCTCCTACAATGAGCAGTACTTC	CASSEYGRVSSYNEQYF
TRBD1	TRBV9	TRBJ1-1	few	TGTGCCAGCAGCGCAGGACAGGGTCGGAGTGAAGCTTTCTTT	CASSAGQGRSEAFF
TRBD2	TRBV15	TRBJ2-7	few	TGTGCCACCAGCAGGGGTCTTGGCGAAGCGGGGCCCTACGAGCAGTACTTC	CATSRGLGEAGPYEQYF
TRBD1	TRBV7-9	TRBJ2-1	-	TGTGCCAGCAGCCACGACAGGGACAGCTACAATGAGCAGTTCTTC	CASSHDRDSYNEQFF
-	TRBV7-9	TRBJ1-4	-	TGTGCCAGCAGGCCCCCGCGTCAGGGGAGTGAAAAACTGTTTTTT	CASRPPRQGSEKLFF
-	TRBV5-1	TRBJ2-5	few	TGCGCCAGCAGCTCTCACCGAAACGTCCAAGAGACCCAGTACTTC	CASSSHRNVQETQYF
TRBD2	TRBV29-1	TRBJ2-5	-	TGCAGCGTCGACGGGACTAGCGGACGGGGTGAGCAGTACTTC	CSVDGTSGRGEQYF
-	TRBV3-1	TRBJ2-3	-	TGTGCCAGCAGCCAAGGCGGACTACCCGATACGCAGTATTTT	CASSQGGLPDTQYF
-	TRBV6-1	TRBJ2-1	few	TGTGCCAGCAGGCGTGGGGGAGGCAATGAGCAGTTCTTC	CASRRGGGNEQFF
TRBD2	TRBV4-2	TRBJ2-3	-	TGTGCCAGCGGCCAAGACAGCGGGGGGGCCACAGATACGCAGTATTTT	CASGQDSGGATDTQYF
TRBD2	TRBV7-2	TRBJ2-5	few	TGTGCCAGCAGCTCCCCGGGACTAGCGTCCTACAATGAGCAGTACTTC	CASSSPGLASYNEQYF
-	TRBV20-1	TRBJ2-5	few	TGCAGTGCGCCGGACAACCTGGGGGAGACCCAGTACTTC	CSAPDNLGETQYF
TRBD2	TRBV12-3/TRBV12-4	TRBJ2-1	-	TGTGTCAGCACCCCGGGACTAGCGCACAATGAGCAGTTCTTC	CVSTPGLAHNEQFF
TRBD2	TRBV14	TRBJ2-1	few	TGTGCCAGCAGCCTCTCGGGAGGTCGGGACTCTTCCGATGAGCAGTTCTTC	CASSLSGGRDSSDEQFF
-	TRBV28	TRBJ2-7	-	TGTGCCAGCAGTTTACCCGCCACCGACTCCAAGGGGATCGAGCAGTACTTC	CASSLPATDSKGIEQYF
-	TRBV18	TRBJ2-1	-	TGTGCCAGCTCACCACAAGAAGGACGCAACAATGAGCAGTTCTTC	CASSPQEGRNNEQFF
-	TRBV5-1	TRBJ2-1	-	TGCGCCAGCAGCTTGGCGACTTGGTTGGAGAATAATGAGCAGTTCTTC	CASSLATWLENNEQFF
-	TRBV5-1	TRBJ2-7	-	TGCGCCAGCAGCGCGGCGGCGGAGCGATTCTACGAGCAGTACTTC	CASSAAAERFYEQYF
-	TRBV25-1	TRBJ1-5	few	TGTGCCAGCAGTGAGGCGGGGGGGAGCAATCAGCCCCAGCATTTT	CASSEAGGSNQPQHF
TRBD2	TRBV5-1	TRBJ2-1	-	TGCGCCAGCAGCTTGGAAAGTAGCGGGGATAATGAGCAGTTCTTC	CASSLESSGDNEQFF
TRBD1	TRBV5-1	TRBJ2-1	-	TGCGCCAGCAAAAATCCAGGGGGCCTATACAATGAGCAGTTCTTC	CASKNPGGLYNEQFF
-	TRBV20-1	TRBJ2-7	few	TGCAGTGCCCCAAGGGCGGGACAGACAGCTTCCTCCTACGAGCAGTACTTC	CSAPRAGQTASSYEQYF
TRBD2	TRBV27	TRBJ2-2	-	TGTGCCTGCAGTTTGAGGACTAGCGGGACCTACACCGGGGAGCTGTTTTTT	CACSLRTSGTYTGELFF
TRBD1	TRBV5-1	TRBJ1-2	once	TGCGCCAGCAGCTTGGAAGGGGACAGGGGTTATGGCTACACCTTC	CASSLEGDRGYGYTF
-	TRBV20-1	TRBJ2-4	-	TGCAGTGAGAGGGGGGGCTCCTACAATGAGCAGTACTTC	CSERGGSYNEQYF
TRBD1	TRBV20-1	TRBJ2-1	few	TGCAGTGCTACCCCAGGGGGCACGAACAATGAGCAGTTCTTC	CSATPGGTNNEQFF
TRBD1	TRBV4-1	TRBJ2-7	-	TGCGCCAGCAGCCGACAGGGGGAGCAGTACTTC	CASSRQGEQYF
-	TRBV15	TRBJ2-7	once	TGTGCCACCAGCAGCCCCGGGACGGCATACGAGCAGTACTTC	CATSSPGTAYEQYF
TRBD2	TRBV20-1	TRBJ2-1	few	TGCAGTGCAGGACTAGCGGGGGTCCATGAGCAGTTCTTC	CSAGLAGVHEQFF
-	TRBV5-1	TRBJ1-3	-	TGCGCCAGCAGCCCCACCCTAGTTGGTGGAAACACCATATATTTT	CASSPTLVGGNTIYF
-	TRBV12-3/TRBV12-4	TRBJ1-2	-	TGTGCCAGCAGTTTACTCCCCTTGGAAGGCTACACCTTC	CASSLLPLEGYTF
TRBD2	TRBV7-9	TRBJ2-1	-	TGTGCCAGCAGCTCGCCCGGGACTAGCGGGGGATTCTACAATGAGCAGTTCTTC	CASSSPGTSGGFYNEQFF
-	TRBV28	TRBJ1-1	few	TGTGCCAGCAGTTTTACCTGGGGGGGGAACACTGAAGCTTTCTTT	CASSFTWGGNTEAFF
TRBD1	TRBV27	TRBJ1-2	few	TGTGCCCTTACCCGGGGGAGTAGCGGGGCAGGGGGCTATGGCTACACCTTC	CALTRGSSGAGGYGYTF
-	TRBV7-2	TRBJ2-7	-	TGTGCCAGCAGCTGGGGCAGGGATGGCCGCGACGAGCAGTACTTC	CASSWGRDGRDEQYF
-	TRBV6-5	TRBJ1-2	-	TGTGCCAGCAGTTACTCCTCCCGGGGGGCAAGAGGCTACACCTTC	CASSYSSRGARGYTF
TRBD2	TRBV4-1	TRBJ2-1	-	TGCGCCAGCAGCCAAGAGGCTACTAGCGGGAGGCCCTACAATGAGCAGTTCTTC	CASSQEATSGRPYNEQFF
-	TRBV30	TRBJ2-3	few	TGTGCCTGGAGTGTACAGTCTAAAGATACGCAGTATTTT	CAWSVQSKDTQYF
TRBD2	TRBV4-2	TRBJ2-1	-	TGTGCCAGCAGCCAAGGCGCTAGCGGGAGTTTCGGTGAGCAGTTCTTC	CASSQGASGSFGEQFF
-	TRBV12-3/TRBV12-4	TRBJ2-1	-	TGTGCCAGCGTAGGTGGGAACTCCTACAATGAGCAGTTCTTC	CASVGGNSYNEQFF
TRBD1	TRBV28	TRBJ2-5	-	TGTGCCAGCAGTTTGGAGCGGTCAGGGGGCGAGACCCAGTACTTC	CASSLERSGGETQYF
-	TRBV2	TRBJ2-5	-	TGTGCCAGCACTCCACCGGTTGACGAAGAGGCCCAGTACTTC	CASTPPVDEEAQYF
-	TRBV6-1	TRBJ2-5	-	TGTGCCAGCAGAGACAGATTCCCGGCGGACAATGAGCAGTACTTC	CASRDRFPADNEQYF
-	TRBV20-1	TRBJ2-1	-	TGCAGTGCCAACAGGGTTGATGAGCAGTTCTTC	CSANRVDEQFF
-	TRBV21-1	TRBJ1-4	-	TGTGCCAGCAGCAGGGGAAGAGGACAGGGTAATGAAAAACTGTTTTTT	CASSRGRGQGNEKLFF
TRBD1	TRBV7-9	TRBJ1-2	few	TGTGCCAGCAGCCTGGGACAGGAGGGAGGCTACACCTTC	CASSLGQEGGYTF